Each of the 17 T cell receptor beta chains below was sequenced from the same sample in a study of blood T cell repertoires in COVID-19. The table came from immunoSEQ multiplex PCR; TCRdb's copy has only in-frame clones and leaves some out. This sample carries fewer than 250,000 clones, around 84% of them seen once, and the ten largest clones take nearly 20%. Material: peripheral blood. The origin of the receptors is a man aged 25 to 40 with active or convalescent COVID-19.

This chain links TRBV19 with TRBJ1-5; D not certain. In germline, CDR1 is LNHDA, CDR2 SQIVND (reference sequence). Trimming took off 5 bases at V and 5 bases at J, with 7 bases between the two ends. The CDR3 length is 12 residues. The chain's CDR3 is CASSGGDQPQHF. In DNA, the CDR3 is TGTGCCAGTAGTGGAGGTGATCAGCCCCAGCATTTT.

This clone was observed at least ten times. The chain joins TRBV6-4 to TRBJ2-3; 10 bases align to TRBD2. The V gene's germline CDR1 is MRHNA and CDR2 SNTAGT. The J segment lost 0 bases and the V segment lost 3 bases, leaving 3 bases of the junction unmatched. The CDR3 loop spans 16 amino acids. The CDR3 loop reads CASSETSGDSTDTQYF. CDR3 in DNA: TGTGCCAGCAGTGAAACTAGCGGGGATAGCACAGATACGCAGTATTTT.

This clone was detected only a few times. CDR3 bases: TGTGCCAGCAGCTTTCTGGAGGGGTGGGGCTACACCTTC. The encoded protein is CASSFLEGWGYTF. The chain carries TRBV5-4 and TRBJ1-2; maybe TRBD1 (5 bases). CDR3 length equals 13 residues. V lost 2 bases and J lost 8, with 13 bases in between. Germline CDR1 and CDR2: SGHNT and YYREEE (reference sequence).

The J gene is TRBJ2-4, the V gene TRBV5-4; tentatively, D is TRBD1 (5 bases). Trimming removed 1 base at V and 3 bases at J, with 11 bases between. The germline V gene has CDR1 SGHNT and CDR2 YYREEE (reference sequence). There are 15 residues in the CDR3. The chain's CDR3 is CASSLRGGVKNIQYF. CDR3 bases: TGTGCCAGCAGCTTGAGGGGCGGAGTCAAAAACATTCAGTACTTC.

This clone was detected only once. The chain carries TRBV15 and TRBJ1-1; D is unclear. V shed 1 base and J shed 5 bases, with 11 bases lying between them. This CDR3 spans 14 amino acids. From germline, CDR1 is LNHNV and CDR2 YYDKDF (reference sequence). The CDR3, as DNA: TGTGCCACCAGCAGAGTGTCCAGGCCGACTGAAGCTTTCTTT. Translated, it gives CATSRVSRPTEAFF.

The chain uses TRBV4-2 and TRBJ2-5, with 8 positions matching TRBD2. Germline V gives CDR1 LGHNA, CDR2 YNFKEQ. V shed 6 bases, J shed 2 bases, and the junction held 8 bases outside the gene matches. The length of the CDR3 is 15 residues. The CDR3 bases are TGTGCCAGCAGACCCACGATAGCGGGGCAAGAGACCCAGTACTTC. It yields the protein CASRPTIAGQETQYF.

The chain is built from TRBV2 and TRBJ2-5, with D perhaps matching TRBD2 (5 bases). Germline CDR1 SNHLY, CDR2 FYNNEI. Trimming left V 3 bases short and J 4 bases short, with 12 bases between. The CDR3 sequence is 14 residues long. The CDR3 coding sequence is TGTGCCAGCAGTGATACCAGGCGGGCAGAGACCCAGTACTTC. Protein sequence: CASSDTRRAETQYF.

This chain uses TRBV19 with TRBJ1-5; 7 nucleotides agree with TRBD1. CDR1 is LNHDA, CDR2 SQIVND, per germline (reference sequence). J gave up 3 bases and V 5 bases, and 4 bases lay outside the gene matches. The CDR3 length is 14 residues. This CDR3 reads CASSFRGDNQPQHF. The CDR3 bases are TGTGCCAGTAGTTTCAGGGGGGACAATCAGCCCCAGCATTTT. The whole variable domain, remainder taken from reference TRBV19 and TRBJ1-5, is DGGITQSPKYLFRKEGQNVTLSCEQNLNHDAMYWYRQDPGQGLRLIYYSQIVNDFQKGDIAEGYSVSREKKESFPLTVTSAQKNPTAFYLCASSFRGDNQPQHFGDGTRLSIL.

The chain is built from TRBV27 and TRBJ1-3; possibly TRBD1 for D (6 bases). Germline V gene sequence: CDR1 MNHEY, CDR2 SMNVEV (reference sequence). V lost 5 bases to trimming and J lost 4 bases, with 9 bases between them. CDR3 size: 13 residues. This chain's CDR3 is CASSPGTGNTIYF. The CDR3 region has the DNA TGTGCCAGCAGTCCGGGGACAGGAAACACCATATATTTT.

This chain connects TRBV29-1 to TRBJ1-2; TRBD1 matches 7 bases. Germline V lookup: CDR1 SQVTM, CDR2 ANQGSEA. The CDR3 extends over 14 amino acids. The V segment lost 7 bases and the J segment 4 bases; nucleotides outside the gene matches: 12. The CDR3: CSAGTAVNLYGYTF. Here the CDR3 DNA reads TGCAGCGCCGGGACAGCGGTAAATCTCTATGGCTACACCTTC.

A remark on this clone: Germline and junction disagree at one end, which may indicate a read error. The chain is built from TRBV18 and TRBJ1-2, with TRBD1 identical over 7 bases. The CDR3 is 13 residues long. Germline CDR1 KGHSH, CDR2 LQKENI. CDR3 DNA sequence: TGTGCCAGCTCACCCAACCCGGGACAGCCCGGGGTCTTC. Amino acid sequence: CASSPNPGQPGVF.

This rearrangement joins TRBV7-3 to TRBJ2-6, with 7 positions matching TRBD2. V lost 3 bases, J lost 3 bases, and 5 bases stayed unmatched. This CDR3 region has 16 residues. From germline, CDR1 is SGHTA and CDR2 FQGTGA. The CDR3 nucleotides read TGTGCCAGCAGCTTCAAAGCGGGGAGTGGGGCCAACGTCCTGACTTTC. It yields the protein CASSFKAGSGANVLTF.

Written as DNA, the CDR3 is TGTGCCAGCTCACCGACAGGGGTTGGAGGCTCCTATAATTCACCCCTCCACTTT. It yields the protein CASSPTGVGGSYNSPLHF. The chain joins TRBV18 to TRBJ1-6; TRBD1 matches at 8 bases. CDR3 length equals 18 residues. V shed 3 bases, J shed 0 bases, and the junction held 7 bases outside the gene matches. Germline lookup yields CDR1 KGHSH and CDR2 LQKENI.

For the CDR3, the DNA is TGTGCCAGTAGTATAGGGGCCAGATATCAGCCCCAGCATTTT. This encodes CASSIGARYQPQHF. The chain recombines TRBV19 with TRBJ1-5; no reliable D call. Looked up from germline, CDR1 is LNHDA and CDR2 is SQIVND (reference sequence). This CDR3 contains 14 residues. V lost 1 base and J 5 bases, leaving 9 bases between the germline ends. Full variable domain (missing parts from reference TRBV19 and TRBJ1-5): DGGITQSPKYLFRKEGQNVTLSCEQNLNHDAMYWYRQDPGQGLRLIYYSQIVNDFQKGDIAEGYSVSREKKESFPLTVTSAQKNPTAFYLCASSIGARYQPQHFGDGTRLSIL.

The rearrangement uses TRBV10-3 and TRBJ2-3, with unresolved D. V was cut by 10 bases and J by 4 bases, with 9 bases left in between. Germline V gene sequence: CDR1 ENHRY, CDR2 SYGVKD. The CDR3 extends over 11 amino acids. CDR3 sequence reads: CATSPADTQYF. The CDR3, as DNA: TGTGCCACCAGCCCGGCAGATACGCAGTATTTT.

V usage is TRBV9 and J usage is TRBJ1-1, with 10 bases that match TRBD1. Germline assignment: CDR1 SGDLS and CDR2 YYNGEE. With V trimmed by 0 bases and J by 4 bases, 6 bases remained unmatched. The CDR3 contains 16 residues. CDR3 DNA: TGTGCCAGCAGCGTAGCCCCGGGACAGGGGAGCACTGAAGCTTTCTTT. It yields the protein CASSVAPGQGSTEAFF. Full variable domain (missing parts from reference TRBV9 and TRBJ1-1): DSGVTQTPKHLITATGQRVTLRCSPRSGDLSVYWYQQSLDQGLQFLIQYYNGEERAKGNILERFSAQQFPDLHSELNLSSLELGDSALYFCASSVAPGQGSTEAFFGQGTRLTVV.

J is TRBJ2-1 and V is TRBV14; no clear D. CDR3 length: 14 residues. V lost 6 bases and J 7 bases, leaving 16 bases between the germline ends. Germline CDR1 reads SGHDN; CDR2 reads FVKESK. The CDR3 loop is CASSAWRSGNEQFF. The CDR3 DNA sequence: TGTGCCAGCAGTGCGTGGAGAAGTGGGAATGAGCAGTTCTTC. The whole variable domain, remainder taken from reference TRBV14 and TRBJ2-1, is EAGVTQFPSHSVIEKGQTVTLRCDPISGHDNLYWYRRVMGKEIKFLLHFVKESKQDESGMPNNRFLAERTGGTYSTLKVQPAELEDSGVYFCASSAWRSGNEQFFGPGTRLTVL.